The 27 T cell receptor beta chains below come from one sample, sequenced in a study of blood T cells in healthy people across ages. PCR was performed a second time for about 7 to 12 cycles using a sample-barcoded 5' primer and a J-beta primer mix. TCRdb re-called the 5' RACE reads through MiXCR, storing one row per CDR3 protein. The table lists about 1.8 million distinct CDR3 sequences, less than 50% of them singletons. Sequencing was done on a sample of blood. All receptors come from a woman in her forties in good health.

This clonotype was found a few times. The chain recombines TRBV2 with TRBJ1-2; 7 nucleotides line up with TRBD1. V trimming: 6 bases; J trimming: 2 bases; junction bases outside the gene matches: 3. Germline V gives CDR1 SNHLY, CDR2 FYNNEI. The CDR3 consists of 13 residues. The CDR3 loop reads CASSGDRNYGYTF. The CDR3 nucleotides are TGTGCCAGCAGCGGGGACAGAAACTATGGCTACACCTTC.

V usage is TRBV7-2 and J usage is TRBJ2-3; 10 bases map to TRBD1. With V trimmed by 5 bases and J by 7 bases, 15 bases remained unmatched. CDR1 and CDR2 from the germline V gene are SGHTA and FQGNSA. The CDR3 consists of 17 residues. DNA of the CDR3: TGTGCCAGCAGCACCCAGGACAGGGGGTACTTCTTGTATACGCAGTATTTT. This gives the protein CASSTQDRGYFLYTQYF.

The chain carries TRBV7-2 and TRBJ2-6; 8 nucleotides align to TRBD1. CDR1 SGHTA and CDR2 FQGNSA come from the germline V gene. The CDR3 covers 18 residues. V trimming: 5 bases; J trimming: 0 bases; junction bases outside the gene matches: 9. CDR3 loop: CASSRRGQESSGANVLTF. Here the CDR3 DNA reads TGTGCCAGCAGCCGCCGGGGACAGGAAAGCTCTGGGGCCAACGTCCTGACTTTC.

V usage is TRBV7-8 and J usage is TRBJ2-1; 7 nucleotides match TRBD1. The CDR3 is 16 amino acids. Germline CDR1 and CDR2: SGHVS and FQNEAQ. V lost 1 base and J lost 4; bases outside the gene matches: 7. CDR3 sequence: CASSLEGQTFYNEQFF. In DNA form, the CDR3 reads TGTGCCAGCAGCTTAGAGGGACAGACATTTTACAATGAGCAGTTCTTC. The full variable domain, completed using reference TRBV7-8 and TRBJ2-1, is GAGVSQSPRYKVAKRGQDVALRCDPISGHVSLFWYQQALGQGPEFLTYFQNEAQLDKSGLPSDRFFAERPEGSVSTLKIQRTQQEDSAVYLCASSLEGQTFYNEQFFGPGTRLTVL.

This chain uses TRBV5-6 with TRBJ1-2; 9 bases fit TRBD1. Germline loops: CDR1 SGHDT, CDR2 YYEEEE. The CDR3 is 13 residues long. After removal of 4 bases from V and 9 bases from J, the junction contained 7 bases not matched to a gene. The CDR3 DNA sequence: TGTGCCAGCAGCCCGGGACAGGGCTTCAGCTACACCTTC. This encodes CASSPGQGFSYTF.

Notes on this clonotype: Compared with germline, one end of the junction differs, possibly owing to a read error. The chain combines TRBV24-1 with TRBJ2-3; TRBD2 might be the D (6 bases). The germline gives CDR1 KGHDR, CDR2 SFDVKD. This CDR3 has 13 residues. Here the CDR3 DNA reads TGCGCCAGTGGCGGGGTCGGGTCAGATACGCAGTATTTT. Amino acid sequence: CASGGVGSDTQYF.

The chain carries TRBV7-8 and TRBJ2-1, with TRBD1 identical over 11 bases. V shed 5 bases, J shed 13 bases, and the junction held 13 bases outside the gene matches. Looked up from germline, CDR1 is SGHVS and CDR2 is FQNEAQ. This CDR3 contains 15 residues. CDR3: CASSVGTGGARTQFF. The DNA for the CDR3 is TGTGCCAGCAGCGTGGGGACAGGGGGTGCTCGGACCCAGTTCTTC.

This clonotype turned up a few times. The chain joins TRBV12-3 or TRBV12-4 to TRBJ1-5; no clear D gene. The V end was cut by 6 bases, the J end by 5 bases, with 8 bases between. The CDR3 has 12 amino acids. The CDR3 sequence is CASSVEYQPQHF. In DNA, the CDR3 is TGTGCCAGCAGCGTCGAATATCAGCCCCAGCATTTT.

The V call is TRBV28, the J call TRBJ1-1; D remains unclear. Germline-derived CDR1 and CDR2 are MDHEN and SYDVKM. CDR3 size: 11 residues. V was pared by 3 bases and J by 8 bases, with 7 bases between. The CDR3 loop is CASSLFQEAFF. In DNA, the CDR3 is TGTGCCAGCAGTTTGTTTCAGGAAGCTTTCTTT.

This rearrangement joins TRBV7-2 to TRBJ2-1, with D possibly TRBD1 on 6 matching bases. Germline V gene sequence: CDR1 SGHTA, CDR2 FQGNSA. The V and J ends lost 1 base and 4 bases respectively, with 14 bases between them. The CDR3 totals 16 residues. CDR3 in amino acids: CASSLGWGPSYNEQFF. The CDR3 DNA sequence: TGTGCCAGCAGCTTAGGATGGGGGCCTTCATACAATGAGCAGTTCTTC.

This clonotype has more than one count but fewer than ten. V is TRBV20-1 and J is TRBJ1-2; D might be TRBD1 (5 bases). The CDR3 consists of 14 residues. The germline V gene encodes CDR1 DFQATT and CDR2 SNEGSKA (reference sequence). The V end was cut by 4 bases, the J end by 0 bases, with 12 bases between. CDR3 bases: TGCAGTGCTACCCCAAGGGGTTCTAACTATGGCTACACCTTC. It codes for CSATPRGSNYGYTF.

The chain employs TRBV7-9 and TRBJ2-3; TRBD1 matches at 10 bases. Germline V gives CDR1 SEHNR, CDR2 FQNEAQ (reference sequence). V trimming: 5 bases; J trimming: 4 bases; junction bases outside the gene matches: 9. The CDR3 is 16 amino acids. The CDR3 protein is CASSPANGQGADTQYF. The DNA for the CDR3 is TGTGCCAGCAGCCCGGCAAATGGACAGGGGGCAGATACGCAGTATTTT.

To note about this clonotype: One end of the junction varies from germline; a read error may be responsible. CDR3 sequence reads: CSARDHGKAKETQYF. The CDR3 DNA is TGTAGTGCTAGAGATCACGGTAAGGCCAAAGAGACCCAGTACTTC. V gene TRBV20-1 combines with J gene TRBJ2-4; unclear D gene. Near its end, the DNA agrees better with TRBJ2-5, so the J call may be wrong. This CDR3 has 15 residues. Germline CDR1 DFQATT, CDR2 SNEGSKA (reference sequence).

This clonotype has just a few counts. The V and J genes are TRBV6-5 and TRBJ1-6; 8 bases map to TRBD1. With 6 bases clipped from V and 2 bases from J, the junction kept 18 bases outside the gene matches. Germline assignment: CDR1 MNHEY and CDR2 SVGAGI. This CDR3 comprises 20 residues. The CDR3, as DNA: TGTGCCAGCAGCTATTCCTTACCCAGGGGGCCCGAGGCCTATAATTCACCCCTCCACTTT. This sequence encodes CASSYSLPRGPEAYNSPLHF.

This clonotype was observed a few times. The genes are TRBV10-3 and TRBJ2-5; no firm D call. From germline, CDR1 is ENHRY and CDR2 SYGVKD. There are 12 residues in the CDR3. Trimming pared 6 bases from V and 5 bases from J, leaving 10 bases between. CDR3 in amino acids: CAISDLGETQYF. The CDR3 nucleotides read TGTGCCATCAGCGACCTTGGGGAGACCCAGTACTTC.

This clonotype was seen more than once but under ten times. This sequence joins TRBV12-3 or TRBV12-4 and TRBJ2-5; 11 bases match TRBD2. This CDR3 spans 15 amino acids. V lost 6 bases to trimming and J lost 3 bases; unmatched junction nucleotides: 6. For the CDR3, the DNA is TGTGCCAGCAGACCGGGACTAGCGGAGAAAGAGACCCAGTACTTC. Protein product: CASRPGLAEKETQYF.

This clonotype appeared a few times. The chain is built from TRBV4-2 and TRBJ2-7; no clear D. The CDR3 has 15 residues. Looked up from germline, CDR1 is LGHNA and CDR2 is YNFKEQ. Trimming left V 1 base short and J 1 base short, with 11 bases between. CDR3 region: CASSQGLHFSYEQYF. In nucleotides, the CDR3 is TGTGCCAGCAGCCAAGGGTTGCACTTTTCCTACGAGCAGTACTTC.

CDR3 DNA: TGTGCCAGCAGCCGGGGATTTGGCAATGAGCAGTTCTTC. It specifies CASSRGFGNEQFF. The chain uses TRBV7-9 and TRBJ2-1, with D possibly being TRBD2 (5 bases). The CDR3 runs 13 residues. Germline V gene data show CDR1 as SEHNR and CDR2 as FQNEAQ (reference sequence). Trimming took off 5 bases at V and 6 bases at J, with 11 bases between the two ends. Full variable domain (outside the CDR3, taken from reference TRBV7-9 and TRBJ2-1): DTGVSQNPRHKITKRGQNVTFRCDPISEHNRLYWYRQTLGQGPEFLTYFQNEAQLEKSRLLSDRFSAERPKGSFSTLEIQRTEQGDSAMYLCASSRGFGNEQFFGPGTRLTVL.

V and J are TRBV12-3 or TRBV12-4 and TRBJ2-4, with D perhaps matching TRBD2 (5 bases). The V end was cut by 3 bases, the J end by 1 base, with 25 bases between. The CDR3 runs to 20 residues. The CDR3 protein is CASSLELGRLSRSAKNIQYF. CDR3 sequence (DNA): TGTGCCAGCAGTTTGGAACTAGGCAGACTTTCTCGATCGGCCAAAAACATTCAGTACTTC.

V usage is TRBV4-3 and J usage is TRBJ2-1; 9 bases fit TRBD1. Trimming removed 1 base from V and 8 bases from J; junction bases left unmatched: 6. From germline, CDR1 is LGHNA and CDR2 YSLEER. The CDR3 totals 15 residues. The DNA for the CDR3 is TGCGCCAGCAGCCAAGGAGGCACAGGGGGCGATGAGCAGTTCTTC. Translation gives CASSQGGTGGDEQFF.

This rearrangement joins TRBV20-1 to TRBJ2-7, with 12 bases lining up with TRBD1. V lost 4 bases, J lost 4 bases, and 8 bases stayed unmatched. CDR1 DFQATT and CDR2 SNEGSKA come from the germline V gene (reference sequence). There are 15 residues in the CDR3. The CDR3 loop is CSATTGTGGPYEQYF. The DNA of the CDR3 is TGCAGTGCTACAACCGGGACAGGGGGCCCTTACGAGCAGTACTTC.

The V gene is TRBV28, the J gene TRBJ2-7; possible D gene TRBD1, 6 bases. This CDR3 comprises 13 residues. Germline V gene data show CDR1 as MDHEN and CDR2 as SYDVKM. Trimming took off 8 bases at V and 0 bases at J, with 11 bases between the two ends. CDR3 in DNA: TGTGCCAGCGGGACATTGAGCTCCTACGAGCAGTACTTC. Its translation: CASGTLSSYEQYF.

The V gene is TRBV25-1, the J gene TRBJ2-1, with D tentatively TRBD2 (6 bases). Germline V lookup: CDR1 MGHDK, CDR2 SYGVNS. The CDR3 spans 16 residues. V was shortened by 3 bases and J by 0 bases, with 12 bases between the two germline ends. The CDR3 spells CASSDAGPSSYNEQFF. DNA for the CDR3: TGTGCCAGCAGTGACGCGGGGCCTAGCTCCTACAATGAGCAGTTCTTC.

J is TRBJ1-2 and V is TRBV12-3 or TRBV12-4; TRBD1 aligns across 10 bases. Germline trimming cut 1 base from V and 4 bases from J; bases unmatched to any gene: 9. The CDR3 is 17 residues long. The CDR3 sequence is CASSLGTGQGDFYGYTF. The CDR3, as DNA: TGTGCCAGCAGTTTAGGGACCGGACAGGGGGATTTCTATGGCTACACCTTC.

Worth noting for this clonotype: At one of its ends the junction is not consistent with the germline gene, which may arise from a read error. J is TRBJ2-2 and V is TRBV20-1; TRBD1 or TRBD2 may be the D gene (6 bases each). Germline V lookup: CDR1 DFQATT, CDR2 SNEGSKA (reference sequence). The CDR3 totals 15 residues. For the CDR3, the DNA is TGCAGTGCTAGAGAGGGGGCGCATCCCACCGGGGGGCTGTTTTTT. Residues: CSAREGAHPTGGLFF.

The chain is built from TRBV4-2 and TRBJ2-7; 14 bases align to TRBD2. TRBJ2-5 explains the end of the DNA better; the J call may be wrong. CDR3 size: 18 residues. Germline CDR1 is LGHNA and CDR2 is YNFKEQ. In DNA form, the CDR3 reads TGTGCCAGCAGCCAAGCCCACCGACTAGCGGGGGGGGAGGAGACCCAGTACTTC. It is translated as CASSQAHRLAGGEETQYF.

This chain joins TRBV5-6 and TRBJ2-3, with D tentatively TRBD2 (7 bases). The germline CDR1 and CDR2 sequences are SGHDT and YYEEEE. CDR3 length: 14 amino acids. Deletions cut 8 bases from V and 3 bases from J, with 16 bases between. CDR3 nucleotides: TGTGCCAGTGTCTGGGGGGGCCAGACAGATACGCAGTATTTT. It encodes CASVWGGQTDTQYF.